Below, one T cell receptor (beta chain) is given with its context. The V gene's germline CDR1 is MNHNY and CDR2 SVGAGI (reference sequence). The V and J ends lost 10 bases and 0 bases respectively, with 19 bases between them. This CDR3 has 15 residues. Sequenced by immunoSEQ multiplex PCR; TCRdb stores in-frame clones only, minus some. The table has nearly 110,000 clones, about 90% seen once. The record originates from a study of T cell responses to AZD1222 COVID-19 vaccine. Here the sequenced sample was peripheral blood, taken on day 0 of AZD1222 vaccination. This receptor was identified in an adult in good health. J is TRBJ2-7 and V is TRBV6-6; tentative D call: TRBD2 (6 bases). The CDR3 reads CATGGAADGSYEQYF. In DNA form, the CDR3 reads TGTGCCACCGGAGGGGCGGCGGATGGCTCCTACGAGCAGTACTTC.